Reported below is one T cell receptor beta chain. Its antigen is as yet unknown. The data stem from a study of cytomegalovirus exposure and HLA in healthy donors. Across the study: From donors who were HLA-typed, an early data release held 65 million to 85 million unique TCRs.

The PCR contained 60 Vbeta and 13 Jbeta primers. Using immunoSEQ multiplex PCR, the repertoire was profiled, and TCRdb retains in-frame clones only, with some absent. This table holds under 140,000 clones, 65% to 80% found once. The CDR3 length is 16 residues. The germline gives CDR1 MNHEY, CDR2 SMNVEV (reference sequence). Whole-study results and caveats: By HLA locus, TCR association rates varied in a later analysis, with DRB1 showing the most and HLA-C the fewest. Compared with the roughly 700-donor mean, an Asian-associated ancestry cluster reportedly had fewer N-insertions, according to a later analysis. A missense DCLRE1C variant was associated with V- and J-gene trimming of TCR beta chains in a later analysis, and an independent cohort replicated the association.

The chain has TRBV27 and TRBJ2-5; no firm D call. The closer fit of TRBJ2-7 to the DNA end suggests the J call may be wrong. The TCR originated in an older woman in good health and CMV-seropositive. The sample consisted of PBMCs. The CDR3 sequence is CASSLFAGATDYEQYF. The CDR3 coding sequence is TGTGCCAGCAGTTTATTTGCTGGAGCCACGGACTACGAGCAGTACTTC.